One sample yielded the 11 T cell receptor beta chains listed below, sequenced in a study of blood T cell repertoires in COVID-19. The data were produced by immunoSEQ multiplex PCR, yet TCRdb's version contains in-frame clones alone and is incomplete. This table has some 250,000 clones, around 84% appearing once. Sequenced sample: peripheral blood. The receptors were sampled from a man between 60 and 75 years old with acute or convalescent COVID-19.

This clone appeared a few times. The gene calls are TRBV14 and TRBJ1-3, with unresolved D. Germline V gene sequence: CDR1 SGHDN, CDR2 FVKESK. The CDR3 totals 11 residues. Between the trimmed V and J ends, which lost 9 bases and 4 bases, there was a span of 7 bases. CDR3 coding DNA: TGTGCCAGGAAGAGGGGAAACACCATATATTTT. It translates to CARKRGNTIYF.

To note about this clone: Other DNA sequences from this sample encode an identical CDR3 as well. The CDR3 here is CAWSLGGEQYF. The CDR3 nucleotides read TGTGCCTGGTCCCTCGGAGGCGAGCAGTACTTC. This chain uses TRBV30 with TRBJ2-7; TRBD2 is a possible D gene (5 bases). The CDR3 contains 11 residues. Per the germline V gene, CDR1 is GTSNPN and CDR2 is SVGIG (reference sequence). The V end lost 5 bases, the J end lost 6 bases, and 11 bases lay between the germline ends.

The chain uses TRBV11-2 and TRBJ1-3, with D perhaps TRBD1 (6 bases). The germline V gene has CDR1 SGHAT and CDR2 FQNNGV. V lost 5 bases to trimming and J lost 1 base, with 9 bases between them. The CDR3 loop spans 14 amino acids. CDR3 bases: TGTGCCAGCAGCAGGGGACAATCTGGAAACACCATATATTTT. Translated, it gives CASSRGQSGNTIYF.

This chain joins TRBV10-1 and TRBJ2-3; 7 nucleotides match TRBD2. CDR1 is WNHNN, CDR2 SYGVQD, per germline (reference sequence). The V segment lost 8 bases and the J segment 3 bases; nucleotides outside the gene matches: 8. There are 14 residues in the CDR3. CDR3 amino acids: CASASGESTDTQYF. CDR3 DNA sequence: TGCGCCAGCGCCAGCGGGGAAAGTACAGATACGCAGTATTTT.

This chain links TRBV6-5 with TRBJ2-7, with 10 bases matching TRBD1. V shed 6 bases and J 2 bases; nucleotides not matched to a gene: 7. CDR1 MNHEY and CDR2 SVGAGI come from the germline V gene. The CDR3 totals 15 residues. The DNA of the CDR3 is TGTGCCAGCAGGGGACAGGGGTCCGGTACCTACGAGCAGTACTTC. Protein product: CASRGQGSGTYEQYF.

The CDR3 nucleotides are TGTGCCTGGAGTGTACCGAGGAGGGGGCTAAATTCACCCCTCCACTTT. Protein: CAWSVPRRGLNSPLHF. V and J are TRBV30 and TRBJ1-6; 7 bases are shared with TRBD1. The CDR3 consists of 16 residues. Germline lookup yields CDR1 GTSNPN and CDR2 SVGIG (reference sequence). J gave up 7 bases and V 0 bases, and 9 bases lay outside the gene matches.

The CDR3 is CASSVAPGTSGTGELFF. In nucleotides, the CDR3 is TGTGCCAGCAGCGTAGCCCCAGGGACTAGCGGCACCGGGGAGCTGTTTTTT. The chain employs TRBV9 and TRBJ2-2; TRBD2 matches 11 bases. With V trimmed by 0 bases and J by 4 bases, 5 bases remained unmatched. CDR3 length: 17 amino acids. Germline CDR1 is SGDLS and CDR2 is YYNGEE.

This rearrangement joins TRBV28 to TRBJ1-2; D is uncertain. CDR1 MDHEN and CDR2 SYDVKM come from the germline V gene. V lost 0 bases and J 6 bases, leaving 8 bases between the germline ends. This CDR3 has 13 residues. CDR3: CASSLWAENGYTF. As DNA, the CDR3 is TGTGCCAGCAGTTTATGGGCGGAGAATGGCTACACCTTC.

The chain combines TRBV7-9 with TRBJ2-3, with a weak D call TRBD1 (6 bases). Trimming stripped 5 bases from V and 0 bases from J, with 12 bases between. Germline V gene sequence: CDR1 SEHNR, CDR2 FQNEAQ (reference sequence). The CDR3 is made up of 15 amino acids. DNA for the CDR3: TGTGCCAGCAGCCTCAGGGGCCTTAGCACAGATACGCAGTATTTT. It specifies CASSLRGLSTDTQYF.

The CDR3 sequence is CASSLMRNTEAFF. CDR3 bases: TGTGCCAGCAGCTTAATGAGGAACACTGAAGCTTTCTTT. This chain uses TRBV7-6 with TRBJ1-1; D is unresolved. The V gene lost 2 bases and the J gene lost 1 base, with 5 bases spanning the gap. This CDR3 region has 13 residues. Germline CDR1 reads SGHVS; CDR2 reads FNYEAQ.

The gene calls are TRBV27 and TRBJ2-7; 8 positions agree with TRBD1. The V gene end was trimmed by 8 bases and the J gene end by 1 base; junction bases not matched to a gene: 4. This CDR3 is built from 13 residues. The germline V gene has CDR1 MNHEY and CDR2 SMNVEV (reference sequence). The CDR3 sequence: CASRRTGSYEQYF. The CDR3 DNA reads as TGTGCCAGCCGGCGGACAGGGTCCTACGAGCAGTACTTC.